The entry that follows covers one T cell receptor (beta chain) sequence. Via MiXCR, TCRdb re-called the PCR reads. Among around 28,000 clones listed, 25% to 35% were seen once. Each patient went into thyroid surgery without having received any treatment. This entry is derived from a study of metastatic and nonmetastatic thyroid tumors. Germline assignment: CDR1 SGHRS and CDR2 YFSETQ. The trim removed 4 bases at V and 3 bases at J, leaving 3 bases unmatched. The CDR3 length is 14 residues. V and J are TRBV5-1 and TRBJ1-2, with 10 bases lining up with TRBD1. This receptor was obtained from a female donor with papillary thyroid cancer or a benign thyroid nodule (not recorded which). Some clones in this sample may be carry-over from other donors' samples. The sequenced sample was blood. The CDR3 is CASSATGGDYGYTF. In nucleotides, the CDR3 is TGCGCCAGCAGCGCGACAGGGGGCGACTATGGCTACACCTTC.